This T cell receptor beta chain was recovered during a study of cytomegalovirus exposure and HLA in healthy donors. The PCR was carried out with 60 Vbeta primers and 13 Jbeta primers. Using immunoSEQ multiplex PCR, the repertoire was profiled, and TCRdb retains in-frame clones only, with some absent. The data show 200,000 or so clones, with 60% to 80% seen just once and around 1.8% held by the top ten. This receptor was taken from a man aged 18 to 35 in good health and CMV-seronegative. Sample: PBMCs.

CDR3: CSVEQGSPSGANVLTF. CDR3 in DNA: TGCAGCGTTGAACAGGGTTCTCCGTCTGGGGCCAACGTCCTGACTTTC. This chain joins TRBV29-1 and TRBJ2-6; D perhaps matches TRBD1 (5 bases). The germline gives CDR1 SQVTM, CDR2 ANQGSEA. The CDR3 is 16 residues long. Trimming removed 2 bases at V and 1 base at J, with 12 bases between.